The clone carrying this TCR beta chain was counted only a few times. Its antigen is unidentified. This entry belongs to a study of post-analysis software for immune sequencing data. About the research overall: Both relapsing-remitting and secondary progressive multiple sclerosis featured among the disease courses, as did progressive-relapsing multiple sclerosis. General study findings and limits: Diversity measured as normalized Chao1 was significantly lower in multiple sclerosis patients than in controls. The study found TRBV5-6, TRBV5-1 and TRBV20-1 among roughly 5 TRBV segments more frequent in patients than controls. Pronounced co-clustering by F measure was evident among identically batched samples.

The CDR3 has 14 residues. CDR1 is SEHNR and CDR2 is FQNEAQ in the germline V gene (reference sequence). V was trimmed by 5 bases and J by 2 bases, leaving 13 bases between them. Libraries were made from TCR beta cDNA, and they carried unique molecular identifiers. T cells numbering roughly 1 to 10 million gave rise to 450,000 to 550,000 cDNA molecules. TCRdb reprocessed the PCR reads with MiXCR, giving one entry per CDR3 protein. The table records under 650,000 distinct CDR3 sequences, roughly 46% of them present only once. Material for sequencing was blood. The TCR comes from a girl under 18 with multiple sclerosis. The rearrangement uses TRBV7-9 and TRBJ2-7, with D perhaps TRBD1 or TRBD2 (7 bases each). CDR3 DNA: TGTGCCAGCAGCGAGCGGGACAGCACCTACGAGCAGTACTTC. It encodes CASSERDSTYEQYF.